The present T cell receptor (beta chain) was sequenced within a study of CD4 T cell repertoires in COVID-19 (dated by TCRdb to 2020 to 2022). For the study in its entirety: For cross-reactivity analysis, CFSE-low cells were expanded with IL-2 for about 10 days, then relabeled and restimulated with spike proteins from other coronaviruses. In COVID-19-recovered individuals, the study described naturally processed CD4+ T cell responses to SARS-CoV-2 spike and nucleoprotein and used TCR Vbeta sequencing to evaluate clonal composition. TCR Vbeta repertoire analysis of SARS-CoV-2-reactive T cells was conducted at the subset level in a few recovered individuals. Overall results and qualifications from the work: Consistent with cross-reactivity, between about 7 and 27% of SARS-CoV-2 clonotypes also showed up in secondary cultures stimulated with SARS-CoV and/or HKU1 spike. Several of the most expanded SARS-CoV-2-reactive clonotypes were present in two or all three memory subsets, which suggests intraclonal diversification.

The CDR3 measures 15 amino acids from cysteine to phenylalanine. Here the CDR3 DNA is all that survives: 45 bases in frame from base 1. The germline V gene encodes CDR1 SGHAT and CDR2 FQNNGV. Germline trimming: 6 bases from V, 2 bases from J; junction bases outside gene matches: 7. The time point label on this specimen signifies: sample from a COVID-19-recovered individual after infection. The donors were patients who had recovered from mild-to-severe COVID-19. Uncultured memory T cell samples were subjected to sequencing directly after ex vivo isolation. From peripheral blood mononuclear cells, the researchers isolated CD4+ total memory, central memory, effector memory and circulating T follicular helper cells. The library was built by means of the immunoSEQ multiplex PCR assay. The published analysis was carried out like this. The Chao-Jaccard similarity index and the number of shared clonotypes were used to measure repertoire overlap between subsets. In TCRdb, the immuneACCESS table is reduced to in-frame sequences with V and J assigned. These tables do not hold every clone; where another copy was compared, an unresolved V gene accounts for under half, and the others remain unexplained. V, J and clone size are those of that table, while D and trimming were read from the DNA. For this sample the table gives over 75,000 clones, of which under 90% were detected only once. Of the sample, about 0.58% is held by the ten largest clones.

Note on this clone: The clone's antigen remains unknown. No much larger clonotype is one base removed from it; base qualities were not supplied.

Sample: CD4+ T cells from peripheral blood, taken after recovery from COVID-19. This receptor chain uses TRBV11-2 and TRBJ2-7, and 10 bases in between align with TRBD2. The TCR was taken from a human donor who had COVID-19. CDR3 protein: CASSQSGRAAYEQYF. The sequenced DNA: TGTGCCAGCAGTCAGAGCGGGAGGGCGGCCTACGAGCAGTACTTC.